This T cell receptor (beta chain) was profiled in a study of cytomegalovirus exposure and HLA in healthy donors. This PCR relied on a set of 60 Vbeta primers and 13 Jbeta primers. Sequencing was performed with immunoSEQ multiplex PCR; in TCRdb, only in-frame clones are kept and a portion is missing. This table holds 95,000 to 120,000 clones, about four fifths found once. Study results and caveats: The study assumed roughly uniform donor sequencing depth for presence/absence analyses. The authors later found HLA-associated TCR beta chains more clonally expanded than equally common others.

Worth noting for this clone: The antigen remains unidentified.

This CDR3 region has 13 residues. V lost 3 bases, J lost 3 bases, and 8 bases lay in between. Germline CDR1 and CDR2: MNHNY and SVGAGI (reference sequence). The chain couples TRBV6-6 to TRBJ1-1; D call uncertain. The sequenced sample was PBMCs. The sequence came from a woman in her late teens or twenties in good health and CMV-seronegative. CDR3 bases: TGTGCCAGCAGTTATCTCTTAGACACTGAAGCTTTCTTT. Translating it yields CASSYLLDTEAFF.